The clone carrying this TCR beta chain was counted only a few times. The antigen remains undetermined. These data come from a study of T-cell memory formation after mild COVID-19. For the study at large: TCR clusters largely stayed donor specific. Study-level results: Cross-reactive memory appears to have joined, as suggested by some responding clones showing up in pre-infection memory.

V lost 1 base and J lost 7, with 14 bases in between. This CDR3 is 14 amino acids long. Germline CDR1 and CDR2: SGHVS and FNYEAQ. TCRdb analysed the 5' RACE reads with MiXCR anew, one entry per CDR3 protein. Altogether roughly 240,000 distinct CDR3 sequences are present, 16% being singletons, with the ten largest covering 20% to 25%. Sequencing was done on a sample of PBMCs or a T cell subset sorted from them (not recorded which). This clonotype was obtained from a man aged 18 to 30 who had mild COVID-19 (a few samples of this study predate the infection). Cell type and time point are not known. The chain carries TRBV7-6 and TRBJ2-7; D might be TRBD1 (5 bases). The CDR3 sequence: CASSLEGFDGEQYF. The CDR3 nucleotides read TGTGCCAGCAGCTTAGAGGGGTTTGACGGTGAGCAGTACTTC. Together with reference TRBV7-6 and TRBJ2-7, the CDR3 gives the full variable domain: GAGVSQSPRYKVTKRGQDVALRCDPISGHVSLYWYRQALGQGPEFLTYFNYEAQQDKSGLPNDRFSAERPEGSISTLTIQRTEQRDSAMYRCASSLEGFDGEQYFGPGTRLTVT.